These 14 T cell receptor beta chains originate from one sample sequenced in a study of blood T cell repertoires in COVID-19. TCRdb keeps only in-frame clones here, not all; method: immunoSEQ multiplex PCR. Of 200,000 to 250,000 clones listed, more than 75% are singletons. Sequenced: peripheral blood. The receptors come from a woman in her thirties who had recovered from COVID-19.

The V gene is TRBV5-4, the J gene TRBJ2-5; tentatively, D is TRBD2 (6 bases). The CDR3 consists of 15 residues. Germline V gene data show CDR1 as SGHNT and CDR2 as YYREEE (reference sequence). V lost 4 bases to trimming and J lost 5 bases, with 18 bases between them. This CDR3 reads CASSRRRGEVETQYF. The CDR3 DNA sequence: TGTGCCAGCAGCCGCCGGAGGGGAGAAGTGGAGACCCAGTACTTC.

The V gene is TRBV2, the J gene TRBJ1-5, with D unclear. The CDR3 is 16 amino acids. The ends were cut back, 4 bases at V and 0 bases at J, with 13 bases in the middle. Germline CDR1 is SNHLY and CDR2 is FYNNEI. CDR3 amino acids: CASSGRGSYSNQPQHF. CDR3 in DNA: TGTGCCAGCAGTGGCCGCGGATCTTATAGCAATCAGCCCCAGCATTTT.

The rearrangement joins TRBV5-5 to TRBJ2-1; 7 positions match TRBD2. The CDR3 has 16 amino acids. In germline, CDR1 is SGHKS, CDR2 YYEKEE (reference sequence). V was clipped by 0 bases and J by 12 bases; unmatched bases: 15. CDR3: CASSLDRGVGSEAQFF. CDR3 coding DNA: TGTGCCAGCAGCTTGGATCGGGGGGTAGGCTCGGAGGCGCAGTTCTTC.

The chain carries TRBV11-2 and TRBJ2-1; D call uncertain. Germline assignment: CDR1 SGHAT and CDR2 FQNNGV. Trimming left V 3 bases short and J 5 bases short, with 11 bases between. This CDR3 region has 14 residues. CDR3: CASSLDDLNNEQFF. The CDR3 DNA reads TGTGCCAGCAGCTTGGATGACTTGAACAATGAGCAGTTCTTC.

The J gene is TRBJ2-3, the V gene TRBV3-1 (or the pseudogene TRBV3-2); possibly TRBD1 for D (5 bases). Germline lookup yields CDR1 LGHDT and CDR2 YNNKEL (reference sequence). V was trimmed by 5 bases and J by 5 bases, leaving 14 bases between them. CDR3 length equals 14 residues. The CDR3 loop is CASSFYFTGDTQYF. The CDR3 region has the DNA TGTGCCAGCAGCTTCTACTTCACAGGAGATACGCAGTATTTT.

The CDR3 here is CATGTGYGYTF. Here the CDR3 DNA reads TGTGCCACCGGGACAGGCTATGGCTACACCTTC. The rearrangement uses TRBV19 and TRBJ1-2; 8 positions match TRBD1. The V segment lost 10 bases and the J segment 4 bases; nucleotides outside the gene matches: 2. The CDR3 runs 11 residues. Germline V gene sequence: CDR1 LNHDA, CDR2 SQIVND (reference sequence).

The chain employs TRBV6-5 and TRBJ2-7; tentatively, D is TRBD1 (5 bases). This CDR3 contains 13 residues. V lost 6 bases to trimming and J lost 0 bases, with 9 bases between them. In germline, CDR1 is MNHEY, CDR2 SVGAGI. CDR3 coding DNA: TGTGCCAGCAGCCGAAGGGGCTCCTACGAGCAGTACTTC. Its translation is CASSRRGSYEQYF.

The V gene is TRBV5-1, the J gene TRBJ2-5; 13 bases are shared with TRBD2. The trim removed 0 bases at V and 2 bases at J, leaving 1 base unmatched. This CDR3 comprises 16 residues. The germline V gene has CDR1 SGHRS and CDR2 YFSETQ. The CDR3 DNA is TGCGCCAGCAGCTTGGGACTAGCGGGGGGACAAGAGACCCAGTACTTC. Translation gives CASSLGLAGGQETQYF. The whole variable domain, remainder taken from reference TRBV5-1 and TRBJ2-5, is KAGVTQTPRYLIKTRGQQVTLSCSPISGHRSVSWYQQTPGQGLQFLFEYFSETQRNKGNFPGRFSGRQFSNSRSEMNVSTLELGDSALYLCASSLGLAGGQETQYFGPGTRLLVL.

The chain links TRBV7-3 to TRBJ1-1; unclear D gene. This CDR3 has 13 amino acids. V was cut by 0 bases and J by 3 bases, with 5 bases left in between. CDR1 and CDR2 (germline): SGHTA, FQGTGA. CDR3 amino acids: CASSLTRDTEAFF. The DNA for the CDR3 is TGTGCCAGCAGCTTAACCCGAGACACTGAAGCTTTCTTT.

This chain's CDR3 is CATSSPSKGLAIAETQYF. CDR3 in DNA: TGTGCCACCAGCAGCCCCTCGAAGGGACTAGCGATAGCGGAGACCCAGTACTTC. The V and J genes are TRBV15 and TRBJ2-5, with TRBD2 matching over 10 bases. Germline CDR1 LNHNV, CDR2 YYDKDF (reference sequence). V lost 3 bases, J lost 5 bases, and 15 bases stayed unmatched. The CDR3 is 18 amino acids.

The chain joins TRBV9 to TRBJ2-2; 12 nucleotides agree with TRBD2. Germline assignment: CDR1 SGDLS and CDR2 YYNGEE. The junction had 7 bases not matched to a gene; V was cut back by 4 bases and J by 3 bases. The CDR3 contains 17 residues. For the CDR3, the DNA is TGTGCCAGCAGCATAGCTAGCGGGGGGGCCGACACCGGGGAGCTGTTTTTT. Protein sequence: CASSIASGGADTGELFF. Supplemented by reference TRBV9 and TRBJ2-2, the full variable domain reads DSGVTQTPKHLITATGQRVTLRCSPRSGDLSVYWYQQSLDQGLQFLIQYYNGEERAKGNILERFSAQQFPDLHSELNLSSLELGDSALYFCASSIASGGADTGELFFGEGSRLTVL.

V gene TRBV7-9 combines with J gene TRBJ1-2; TRBD1 matches 8 bases. The CDR3 extends over 14 amino acids. Germline V CDR1 and CDR2: SEHNR, FQNEAQ (reference sequence). Losses at the gene ends were 5 bases for V and 1 base for J; bases not matched to a gene: 3. CDR3 in amino acids: CASSGTGLNYGYTF. In nucleotides, the CDR3 is TGTGCCAGCAGCGGGACAGGCCTTAACTATGGCTACACCTTC.

The chain is built from TRBV7-9 and TRBJ1-2; 8 bases are a match to TRBD1. In germline, CDR1 is SEHNR, CDR2 FQNEAQ (reference sequence). The ends lost 3 bases at V and 4 bases at J; junction bases unmatched: 4. This CDR3 comprises 14 residues. CDR3: CASSLVTGGYGYTF. DNA of the CDR3: TGTGCCAGCAGCTTGGTCACAGGGGGCTATGGCTACACCTTC.

V and J are TRBV7-2 and TRBJ1-3; no clear D gene. The CDR3 extends over 15 amino acids. Germline V lookup: CDR1 SGHTA, CDR2 FQGNSA. V was shortened by 4 bases and J by 0 bases, with 10 bases between the two germline ends. This chain's CDR3 is CASSSSPLSGNTIYF. As DNA, the CDR3 is TGTGCCAGCAGCTCTTCCCCCCTCTCTGGAAACACCATATATTTT. Using reference TRBV7-2 and TRBJ1-3 for the parts outside the CDR3, the full variable domain is GAGVSQSPSNKVTEKGKDVELRCDPISGHTALYWYRQSLGQGLEFLIYFQGNSAPDKSGLPSDRFSAERTGGSVSTLTIQRTQQEDSAVYLCASSSSPLSGNTIYFGEGSWLTVV.